This T cell receptor beta chain emerged from a study of molecular identifiers for immune sequencing clone quantification. Study-level points and caveats: Effector cells kept over 98% of their molecules in clones above 20 RNA copies, while naive cells kept under 1% there. Molecules of identical TCR sharing a barcode could underestimate highly expanded clone sizes.

Using its own MiXCR run on the PCR reads, TCRdb lists one record per CDR3 protein. The sample records roughly 300,000 distinct CDR3 sequences, roughly a quarter being singletons. Sorted cell numbers of about 17,000 to 1,000,000, with 10%, 30% or 50% RNA, served as input for naive CD8 libraries. Naive CD8 T cells were sorted, and the gate applied was CD8+CD4-CCR7+CD45RA+. Germline V gene sequence: CDR1 MDHEN, CDR2 SYDVKM. The CDR3 sequence is 17 residues long. Trimming cost V 0 bases and J 0 bases, with 12 bases left between them. This clonotype was counted between two and nine times. What it binds is not known.

Sequencing used naive CD8+ T cells from blood, with Jurkat cell RNA spiked in. The subset denotes: FACS-sorted CD8+CD4-CCR7+CD45RA+ naive T cells. This TCR was recovered from a human donor in good health. Some libraries in this study had Jurkat cell RNA spiked in. V gene TRBV28 combines with J gene TRBJ2-1, with D unresolved. The chain's CDR3 is CASSLWQARSSYNEQFF. In nucleotides, the CDR3 is TGTGCCAGCAGTTTATGGCAGGCCCGAAGCTCCTACAATGAGCAGTTCTTC.